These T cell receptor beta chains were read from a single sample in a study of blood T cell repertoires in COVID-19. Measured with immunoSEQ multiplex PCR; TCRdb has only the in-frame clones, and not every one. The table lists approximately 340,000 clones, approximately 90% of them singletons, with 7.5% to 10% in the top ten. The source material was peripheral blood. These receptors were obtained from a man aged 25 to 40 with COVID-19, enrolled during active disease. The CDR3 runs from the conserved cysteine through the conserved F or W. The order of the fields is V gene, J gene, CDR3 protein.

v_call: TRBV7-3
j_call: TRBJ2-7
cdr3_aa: CASSRAGGLSYEQYF

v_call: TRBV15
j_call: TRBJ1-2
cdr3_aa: CATSAGQRYGYTF

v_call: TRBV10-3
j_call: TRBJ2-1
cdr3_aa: CAISEGLAGANYNEQFF

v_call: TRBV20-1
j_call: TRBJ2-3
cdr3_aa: CSATTRDTQYF

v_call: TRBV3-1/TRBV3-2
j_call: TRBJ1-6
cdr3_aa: CASSPRKGARGNSPLHF

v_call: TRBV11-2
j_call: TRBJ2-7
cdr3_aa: CASSLDRGPYEQYF

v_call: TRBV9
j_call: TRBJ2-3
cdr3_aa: CASSPGQGGSDTQYF

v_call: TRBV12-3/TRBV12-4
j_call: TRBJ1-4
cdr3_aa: CASRGTGVAKLFF

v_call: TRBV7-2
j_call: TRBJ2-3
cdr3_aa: CASSLALTSGSTDTQYF

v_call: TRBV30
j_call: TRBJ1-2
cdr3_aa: CAWSVKADRVYGYTF

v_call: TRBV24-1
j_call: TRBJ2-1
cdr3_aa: CATSDTFGQGKSFF

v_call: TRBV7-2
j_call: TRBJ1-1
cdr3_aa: CASSSRTGGTEAFF

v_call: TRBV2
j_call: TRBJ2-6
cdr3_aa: CASSPRDRGREANVLTF

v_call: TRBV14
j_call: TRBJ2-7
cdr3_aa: CASSQDLYEQYF

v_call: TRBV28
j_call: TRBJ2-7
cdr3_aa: CASSLHGSGSGEQYF

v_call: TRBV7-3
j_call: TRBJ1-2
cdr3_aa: CASSLLAGSSYGYTF

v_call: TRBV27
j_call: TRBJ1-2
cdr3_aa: CASSMQENYGYTF

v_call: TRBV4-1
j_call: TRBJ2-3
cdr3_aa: CASSQVLAGVTDTQYF

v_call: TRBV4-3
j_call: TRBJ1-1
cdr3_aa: CASSQDTGHGTEAFF

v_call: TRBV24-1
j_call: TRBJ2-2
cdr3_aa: CATSALGGPGELFF

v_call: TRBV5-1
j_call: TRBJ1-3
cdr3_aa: CASSLAGRANTIYF

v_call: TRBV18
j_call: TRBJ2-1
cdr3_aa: CASSPIRVSGQFF

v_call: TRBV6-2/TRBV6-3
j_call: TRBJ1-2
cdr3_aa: CASSLLGQGVDYGYTF

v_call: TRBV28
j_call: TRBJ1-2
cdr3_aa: CASSISGQGANYGYTF

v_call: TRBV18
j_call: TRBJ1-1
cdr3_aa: CASSPKGAGTEAFF

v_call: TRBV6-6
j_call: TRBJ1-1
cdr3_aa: CASSPDRAKYRNTEAFF

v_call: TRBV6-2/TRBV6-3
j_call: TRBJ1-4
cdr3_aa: CASSYGTSTTNEKLFF

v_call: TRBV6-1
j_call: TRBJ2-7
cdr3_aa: CASSESISGVRLYEQYF

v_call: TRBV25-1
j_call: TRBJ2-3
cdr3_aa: CASSEISGASTDTQYF

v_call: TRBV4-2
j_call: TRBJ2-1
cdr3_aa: CASSLEVLAYNEQFF

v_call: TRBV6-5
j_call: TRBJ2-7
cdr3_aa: CASSYSLAGGTNEQYF

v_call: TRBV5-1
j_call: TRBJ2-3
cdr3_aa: CASSSQFHTDTQYF

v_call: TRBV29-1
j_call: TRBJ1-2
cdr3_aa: CSVEEHRVPYGYTF

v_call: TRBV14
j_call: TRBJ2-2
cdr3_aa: CASSASGEPGELFF

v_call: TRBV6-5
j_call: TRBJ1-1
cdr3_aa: CASTTGSRAFF

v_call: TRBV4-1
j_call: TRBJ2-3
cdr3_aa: CASSRPEREGHPNTDTQYF

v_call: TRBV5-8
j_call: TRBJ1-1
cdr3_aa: CASSLGGVGTEAFF

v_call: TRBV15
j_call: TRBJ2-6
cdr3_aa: CATSRDWSGVSGANVLTF

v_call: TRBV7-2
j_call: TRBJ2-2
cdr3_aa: CASSFSNTGELFF

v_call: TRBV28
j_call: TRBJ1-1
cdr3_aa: CASSILLGDISEAFF

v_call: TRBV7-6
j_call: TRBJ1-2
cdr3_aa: CASSLVPALVLSPGLYYGYTF

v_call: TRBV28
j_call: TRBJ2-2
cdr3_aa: CASLPGGRTGELFF

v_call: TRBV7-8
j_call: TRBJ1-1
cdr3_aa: CASSPRGGNTEAFF

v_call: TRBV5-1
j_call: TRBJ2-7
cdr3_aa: CASSSGQGLSYEQYF

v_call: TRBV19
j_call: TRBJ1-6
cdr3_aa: CASSIAQGTANSYNSPLHF